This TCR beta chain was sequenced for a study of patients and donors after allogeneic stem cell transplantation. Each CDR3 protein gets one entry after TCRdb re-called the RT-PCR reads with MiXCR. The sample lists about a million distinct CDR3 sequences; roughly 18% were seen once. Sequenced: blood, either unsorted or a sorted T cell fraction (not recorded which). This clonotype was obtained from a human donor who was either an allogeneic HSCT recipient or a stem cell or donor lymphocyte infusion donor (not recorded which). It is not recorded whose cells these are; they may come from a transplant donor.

The CDR3 loop reads CASSWTPGQHNTEAFF. CDR3 nucleotides: TGTGCCAGCAGTTGGACTCCGGGACAGCATAACACTGAAGCTTTCTTT. This chain links TRBV6-2 or TRBV6-3 with TRBJ1-1, with 7 nucleotides matching TRBD1. The V and J ends lost 4 bases and 2 bases, in that order; junction bases with no gene match: 10. Germline CDR1 is MNHEY and CDR2 is SVGEGT. The CDR3 has 16 amino acids.